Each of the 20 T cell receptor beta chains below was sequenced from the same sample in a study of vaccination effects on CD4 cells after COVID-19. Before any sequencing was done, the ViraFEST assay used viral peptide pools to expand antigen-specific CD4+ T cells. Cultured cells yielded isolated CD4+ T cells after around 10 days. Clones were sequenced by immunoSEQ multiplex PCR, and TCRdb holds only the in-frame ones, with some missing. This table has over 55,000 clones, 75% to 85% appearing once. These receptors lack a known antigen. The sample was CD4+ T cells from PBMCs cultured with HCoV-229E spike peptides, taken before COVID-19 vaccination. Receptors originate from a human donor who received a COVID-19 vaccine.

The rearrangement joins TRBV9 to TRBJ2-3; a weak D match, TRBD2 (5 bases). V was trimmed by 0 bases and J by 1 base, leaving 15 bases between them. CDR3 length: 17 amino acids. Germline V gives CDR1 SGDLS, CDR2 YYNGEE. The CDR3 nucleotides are TGTGCCAGCAGCGTAGTAAGAGGAGGCTTAGGCACAGATACGCAGTATTTT. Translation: CASSVVRGGLGTDTQYF.

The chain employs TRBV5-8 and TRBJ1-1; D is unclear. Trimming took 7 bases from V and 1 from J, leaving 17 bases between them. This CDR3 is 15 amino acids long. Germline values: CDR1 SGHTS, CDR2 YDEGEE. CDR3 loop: CASPDLGLKNTEAFF. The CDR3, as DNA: TGTGCCAGCCCCGACCTAGGACTCAAGAACACTGAAGCTTTCTTT.

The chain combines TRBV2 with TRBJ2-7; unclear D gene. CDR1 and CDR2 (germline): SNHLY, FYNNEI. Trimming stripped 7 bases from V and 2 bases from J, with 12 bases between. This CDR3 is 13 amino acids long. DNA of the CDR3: TGTGCCAGCAAGATAGACGGTACCTACGAGCAGTACGTC. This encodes CASKIDGTYEQYV.

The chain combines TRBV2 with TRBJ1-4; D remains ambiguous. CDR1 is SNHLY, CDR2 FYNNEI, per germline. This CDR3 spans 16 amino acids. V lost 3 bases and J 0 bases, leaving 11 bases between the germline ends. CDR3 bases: TGTGCCAGCAGTGACTACGAAGAAACAACTAATGAAAAACTGTTTTTT. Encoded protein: CASSDYEETTNEKLFF. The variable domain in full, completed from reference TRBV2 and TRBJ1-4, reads EPEVTQTPSHQVTQMGQEVILRCVPISNHLYFYWYRQILGQKVEFLVSFYNNEISEKSEIFDDQFSVERPDGSNFTLKIRSTKLEDSAMYFCASSDYEETTNEKLFFGSGTQLSVL.

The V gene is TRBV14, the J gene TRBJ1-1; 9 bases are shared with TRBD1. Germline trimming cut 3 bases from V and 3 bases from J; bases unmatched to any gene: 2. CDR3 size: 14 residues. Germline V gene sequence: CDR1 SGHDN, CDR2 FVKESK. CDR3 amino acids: CASSHGTGYTEAFF. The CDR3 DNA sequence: TGTGCCAGCAGCCACGGGACAGGGTACACTGAAGCTTTCTTT.

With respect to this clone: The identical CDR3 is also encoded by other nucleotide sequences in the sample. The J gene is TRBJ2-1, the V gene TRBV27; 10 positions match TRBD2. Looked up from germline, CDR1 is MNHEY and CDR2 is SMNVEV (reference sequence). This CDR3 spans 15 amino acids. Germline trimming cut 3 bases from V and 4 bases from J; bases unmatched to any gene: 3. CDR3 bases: TGTGCCAGCAGTTTTACTAGCGGGGCTTACAATGAGCAGTTCTTC. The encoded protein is CASSFTSGAYNEQFF.

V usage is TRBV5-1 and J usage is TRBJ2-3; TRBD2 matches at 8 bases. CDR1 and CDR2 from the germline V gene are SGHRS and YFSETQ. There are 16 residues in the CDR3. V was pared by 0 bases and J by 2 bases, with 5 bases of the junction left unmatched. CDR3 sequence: CASSLVVSGATDTQYF. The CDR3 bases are TGCGCCAGCAGCTTGGTGGTTAGCGGGGCCACAGATACGCAGTATTTT.

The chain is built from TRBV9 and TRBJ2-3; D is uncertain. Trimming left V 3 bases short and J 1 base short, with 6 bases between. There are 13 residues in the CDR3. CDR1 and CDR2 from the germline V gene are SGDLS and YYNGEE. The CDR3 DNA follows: TGTGCCAGCAGCGACGGACGCACAGATACGCAGTATTTT. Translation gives CASSDGRTDTQYF.

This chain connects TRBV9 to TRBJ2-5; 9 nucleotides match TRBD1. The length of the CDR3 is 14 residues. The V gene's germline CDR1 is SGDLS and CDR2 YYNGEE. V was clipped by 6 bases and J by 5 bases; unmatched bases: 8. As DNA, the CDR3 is TGTGCCAGCACCATGGGACAGGGCGGGGAGACCCAGTACTTC. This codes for CASTMGQGGETQYF.

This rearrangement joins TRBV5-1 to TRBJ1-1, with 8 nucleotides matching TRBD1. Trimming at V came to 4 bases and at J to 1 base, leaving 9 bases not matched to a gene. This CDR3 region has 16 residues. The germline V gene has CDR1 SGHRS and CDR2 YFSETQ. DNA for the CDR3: TGCGCCAGCAGCCTTTTGGACAGGGCCCAGAACACTGAAGCTTTCTTT. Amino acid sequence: CASSLLDRAQNTEAFF.

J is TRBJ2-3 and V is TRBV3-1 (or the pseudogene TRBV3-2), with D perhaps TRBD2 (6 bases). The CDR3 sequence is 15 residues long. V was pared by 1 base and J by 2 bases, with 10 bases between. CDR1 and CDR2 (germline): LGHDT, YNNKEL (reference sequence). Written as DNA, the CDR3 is TGTGCCAGCAGCCAAGGACTAGAGCTCACAGATACGCAGTATTTT. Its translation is CASSQGLELTDTQYF.

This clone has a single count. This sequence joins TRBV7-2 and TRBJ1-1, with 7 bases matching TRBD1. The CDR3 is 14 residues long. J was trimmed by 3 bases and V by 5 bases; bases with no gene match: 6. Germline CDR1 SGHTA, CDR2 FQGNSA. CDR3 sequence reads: CASSEGGGHTEAFF. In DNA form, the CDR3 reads TGTGCCAGCAGCGAAGGAGGGGGCCACACTGAAGCTTTCTTT.

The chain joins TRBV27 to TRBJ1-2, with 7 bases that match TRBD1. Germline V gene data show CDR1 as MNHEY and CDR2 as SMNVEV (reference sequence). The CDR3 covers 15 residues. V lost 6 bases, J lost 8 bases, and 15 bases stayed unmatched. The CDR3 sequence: CASRGLDRERQGYTF. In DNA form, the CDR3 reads TGTGCCAGCAGGGGACTCGACAGGGAGCGACAGGGCTACACCTTC.

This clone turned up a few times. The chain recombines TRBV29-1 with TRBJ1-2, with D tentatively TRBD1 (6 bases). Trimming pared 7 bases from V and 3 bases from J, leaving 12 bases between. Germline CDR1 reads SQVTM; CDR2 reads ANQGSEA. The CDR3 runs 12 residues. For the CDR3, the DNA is TGCAGCGCTAACAGGGCCCACTATGGCTACACCTTC. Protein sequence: CSANRAHYGYTF.

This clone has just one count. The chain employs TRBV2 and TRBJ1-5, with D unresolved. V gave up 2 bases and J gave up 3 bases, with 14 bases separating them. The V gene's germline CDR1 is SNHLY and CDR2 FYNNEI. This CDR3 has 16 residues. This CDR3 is CASSEFVGGSNQPQHF. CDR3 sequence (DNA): TGTGCCAGCAGTGAATTTGTAGGAGGGTCCAATCAGCCCCAGCATTTT.

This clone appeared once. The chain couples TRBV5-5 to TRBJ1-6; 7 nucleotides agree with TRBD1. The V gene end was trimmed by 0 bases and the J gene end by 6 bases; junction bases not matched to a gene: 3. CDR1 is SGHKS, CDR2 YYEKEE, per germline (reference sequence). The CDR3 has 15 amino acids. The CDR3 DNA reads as TGTGCCAGCAGCTTGGGACAGGGTGGTAATTCACCCCTCCACTTT. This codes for CASSLGQGGNSPLHF.

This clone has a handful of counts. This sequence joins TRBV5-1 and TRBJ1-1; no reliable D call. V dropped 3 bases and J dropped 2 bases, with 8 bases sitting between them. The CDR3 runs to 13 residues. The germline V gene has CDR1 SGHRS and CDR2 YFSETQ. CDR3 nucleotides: TGCGCCAGCAGCTCAGTCGGAAACACTGAAGCTTTCTTT. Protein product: CASSSVGNTEAFF.

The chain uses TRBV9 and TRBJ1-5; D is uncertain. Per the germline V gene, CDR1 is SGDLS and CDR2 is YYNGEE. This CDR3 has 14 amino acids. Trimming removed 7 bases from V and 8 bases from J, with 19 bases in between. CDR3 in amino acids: CASFTRYPWEPQHF. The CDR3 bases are TGTGCCAGCTTTACCAGGTACCCATGGGAGCCCCAGCATTTT.

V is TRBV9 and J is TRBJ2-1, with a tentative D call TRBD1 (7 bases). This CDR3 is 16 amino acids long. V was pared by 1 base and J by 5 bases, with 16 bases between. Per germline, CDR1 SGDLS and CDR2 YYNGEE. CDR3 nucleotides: TGTGCCAGCAGCGTAAAGACAGGGAGGTCCCACAATGAGCAGTTCTTC. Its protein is CASSVKTGRSHNEQFF.

The CDR3 reads CASRRDTNTGELFF. The CDR3 DNA reads as TGCGCCAGCAGACGGGACACCAACACCGGGGAGCTGTTTTTT. V usage is TRBV10-1 and J usage is TRBJ2-2, with D possibly being TRBD1 (6 bases). CDR1 and CDR2 (germline): WNHNN, SYGVQD (reference sequence). V was cut by 6 bases and J by 2 bases, with 10 bases left in between. There are 14 residues in the CDR3.